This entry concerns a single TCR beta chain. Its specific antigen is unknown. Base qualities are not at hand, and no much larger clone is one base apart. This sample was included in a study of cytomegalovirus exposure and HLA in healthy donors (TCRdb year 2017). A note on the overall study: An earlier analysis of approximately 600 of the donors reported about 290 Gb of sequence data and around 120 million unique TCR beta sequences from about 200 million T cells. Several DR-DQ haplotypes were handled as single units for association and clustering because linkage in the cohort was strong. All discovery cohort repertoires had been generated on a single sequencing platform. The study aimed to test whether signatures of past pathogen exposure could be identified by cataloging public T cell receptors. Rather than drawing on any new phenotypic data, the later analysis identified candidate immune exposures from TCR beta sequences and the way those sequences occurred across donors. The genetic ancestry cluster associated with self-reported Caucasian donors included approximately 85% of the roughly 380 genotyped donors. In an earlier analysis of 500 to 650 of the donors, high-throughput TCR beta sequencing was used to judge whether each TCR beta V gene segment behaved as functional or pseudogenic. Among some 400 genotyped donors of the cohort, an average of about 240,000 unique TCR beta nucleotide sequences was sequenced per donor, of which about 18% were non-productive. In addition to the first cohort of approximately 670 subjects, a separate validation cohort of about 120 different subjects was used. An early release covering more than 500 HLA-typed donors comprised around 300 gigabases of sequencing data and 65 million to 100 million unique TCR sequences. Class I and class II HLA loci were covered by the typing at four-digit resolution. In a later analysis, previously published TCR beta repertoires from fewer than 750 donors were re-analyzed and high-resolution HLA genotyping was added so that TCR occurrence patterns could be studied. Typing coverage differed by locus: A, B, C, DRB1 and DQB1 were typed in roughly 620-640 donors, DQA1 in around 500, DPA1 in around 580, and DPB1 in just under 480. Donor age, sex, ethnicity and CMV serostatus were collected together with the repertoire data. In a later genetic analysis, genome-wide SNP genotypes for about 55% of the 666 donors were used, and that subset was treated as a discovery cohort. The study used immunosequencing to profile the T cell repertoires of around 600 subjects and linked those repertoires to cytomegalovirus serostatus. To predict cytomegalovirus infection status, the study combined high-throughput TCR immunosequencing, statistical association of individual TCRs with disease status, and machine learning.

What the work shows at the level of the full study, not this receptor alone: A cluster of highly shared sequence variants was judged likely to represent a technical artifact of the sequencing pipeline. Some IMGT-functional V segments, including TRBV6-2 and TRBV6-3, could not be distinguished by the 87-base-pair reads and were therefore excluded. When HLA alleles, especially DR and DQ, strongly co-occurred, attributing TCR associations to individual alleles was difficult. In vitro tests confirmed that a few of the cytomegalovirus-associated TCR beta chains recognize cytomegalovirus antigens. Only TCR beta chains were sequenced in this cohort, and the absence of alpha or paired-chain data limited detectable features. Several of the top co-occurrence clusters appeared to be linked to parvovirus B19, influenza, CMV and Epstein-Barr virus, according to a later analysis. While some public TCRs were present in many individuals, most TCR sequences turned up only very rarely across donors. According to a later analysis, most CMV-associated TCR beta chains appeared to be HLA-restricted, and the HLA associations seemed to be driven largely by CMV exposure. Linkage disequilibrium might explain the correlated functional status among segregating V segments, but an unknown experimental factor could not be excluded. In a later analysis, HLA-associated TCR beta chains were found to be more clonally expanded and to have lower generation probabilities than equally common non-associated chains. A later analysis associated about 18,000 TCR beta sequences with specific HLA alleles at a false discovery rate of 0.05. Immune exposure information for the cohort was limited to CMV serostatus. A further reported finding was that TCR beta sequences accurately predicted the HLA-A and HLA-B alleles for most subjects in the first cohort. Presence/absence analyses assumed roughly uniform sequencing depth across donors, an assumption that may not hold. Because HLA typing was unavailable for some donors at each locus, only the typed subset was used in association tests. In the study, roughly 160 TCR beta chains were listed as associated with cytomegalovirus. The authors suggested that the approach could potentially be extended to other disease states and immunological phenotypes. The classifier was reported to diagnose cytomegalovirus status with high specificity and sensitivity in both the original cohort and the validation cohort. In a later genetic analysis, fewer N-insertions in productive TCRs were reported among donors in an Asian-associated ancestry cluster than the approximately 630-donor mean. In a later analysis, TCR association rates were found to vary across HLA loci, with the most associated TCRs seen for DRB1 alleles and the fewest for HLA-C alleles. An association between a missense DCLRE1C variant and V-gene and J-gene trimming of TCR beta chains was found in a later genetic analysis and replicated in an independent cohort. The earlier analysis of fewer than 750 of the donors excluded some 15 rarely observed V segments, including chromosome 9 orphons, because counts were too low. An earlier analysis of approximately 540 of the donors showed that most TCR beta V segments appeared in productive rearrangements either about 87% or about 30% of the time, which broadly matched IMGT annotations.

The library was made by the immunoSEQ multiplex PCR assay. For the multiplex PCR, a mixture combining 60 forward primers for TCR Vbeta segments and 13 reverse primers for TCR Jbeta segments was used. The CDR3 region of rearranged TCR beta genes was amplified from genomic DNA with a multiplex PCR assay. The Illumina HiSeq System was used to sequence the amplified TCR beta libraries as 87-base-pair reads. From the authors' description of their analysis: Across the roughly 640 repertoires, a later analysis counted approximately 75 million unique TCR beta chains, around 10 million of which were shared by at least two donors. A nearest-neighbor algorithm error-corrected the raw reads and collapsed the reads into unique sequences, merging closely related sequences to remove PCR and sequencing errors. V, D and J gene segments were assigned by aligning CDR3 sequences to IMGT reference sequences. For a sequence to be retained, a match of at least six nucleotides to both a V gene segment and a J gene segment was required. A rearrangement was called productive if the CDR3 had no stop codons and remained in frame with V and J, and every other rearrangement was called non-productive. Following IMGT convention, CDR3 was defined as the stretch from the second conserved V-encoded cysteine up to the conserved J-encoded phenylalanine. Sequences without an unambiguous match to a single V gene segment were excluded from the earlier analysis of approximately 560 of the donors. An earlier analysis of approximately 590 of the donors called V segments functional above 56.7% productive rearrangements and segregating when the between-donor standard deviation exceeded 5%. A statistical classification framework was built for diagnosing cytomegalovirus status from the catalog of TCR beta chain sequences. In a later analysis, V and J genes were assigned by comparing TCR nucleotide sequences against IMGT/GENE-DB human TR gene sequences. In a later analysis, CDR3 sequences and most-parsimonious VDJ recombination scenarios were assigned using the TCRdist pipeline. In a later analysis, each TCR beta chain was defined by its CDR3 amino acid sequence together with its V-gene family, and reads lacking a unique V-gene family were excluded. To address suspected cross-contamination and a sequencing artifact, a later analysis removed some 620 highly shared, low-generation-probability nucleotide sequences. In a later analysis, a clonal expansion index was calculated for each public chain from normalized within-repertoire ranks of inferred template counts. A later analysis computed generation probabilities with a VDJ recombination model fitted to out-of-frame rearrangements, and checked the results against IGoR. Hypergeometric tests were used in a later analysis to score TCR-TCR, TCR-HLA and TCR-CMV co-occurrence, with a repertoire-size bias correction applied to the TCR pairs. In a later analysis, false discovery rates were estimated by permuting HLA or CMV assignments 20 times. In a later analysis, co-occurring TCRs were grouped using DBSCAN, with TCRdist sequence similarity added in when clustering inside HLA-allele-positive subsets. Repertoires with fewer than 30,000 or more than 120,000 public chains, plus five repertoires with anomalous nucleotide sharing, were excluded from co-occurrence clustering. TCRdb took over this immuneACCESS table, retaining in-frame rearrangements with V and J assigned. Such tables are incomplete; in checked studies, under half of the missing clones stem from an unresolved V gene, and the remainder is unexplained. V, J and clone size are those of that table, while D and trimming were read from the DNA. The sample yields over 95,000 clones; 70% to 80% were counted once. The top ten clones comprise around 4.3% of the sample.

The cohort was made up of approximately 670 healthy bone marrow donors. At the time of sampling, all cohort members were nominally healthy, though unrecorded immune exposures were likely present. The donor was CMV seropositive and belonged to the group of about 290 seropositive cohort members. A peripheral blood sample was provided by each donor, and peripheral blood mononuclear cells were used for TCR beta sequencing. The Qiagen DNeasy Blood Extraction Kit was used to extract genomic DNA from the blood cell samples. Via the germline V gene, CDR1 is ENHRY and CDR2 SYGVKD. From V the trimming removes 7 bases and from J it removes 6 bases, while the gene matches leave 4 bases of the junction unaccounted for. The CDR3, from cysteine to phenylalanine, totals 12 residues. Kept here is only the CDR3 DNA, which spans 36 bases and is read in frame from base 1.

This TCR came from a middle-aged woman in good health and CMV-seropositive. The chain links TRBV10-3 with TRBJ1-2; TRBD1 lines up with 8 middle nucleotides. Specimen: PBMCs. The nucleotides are TGTGCCATCAACCAGGGGGCCGATGGCTACACCTTC. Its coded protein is CAINQGADGYTF.